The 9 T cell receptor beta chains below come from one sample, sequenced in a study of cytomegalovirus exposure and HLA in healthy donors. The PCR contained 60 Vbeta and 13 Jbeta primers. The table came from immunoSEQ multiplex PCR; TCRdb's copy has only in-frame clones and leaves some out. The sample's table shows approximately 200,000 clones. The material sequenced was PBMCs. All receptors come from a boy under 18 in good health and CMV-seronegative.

The CDR3 sequence: CASSIGLADNEQFF. In nucleotides, the CDR3 is TGTGCCAGCAGTATAGGACTAGCGGACAATGAGCAGTTCTTC. V and J are TRBV6-5 and TRBJ2-1, with 10 bases identical to TRBD2. Germline assignment: CDR1 MNHEY and CDR2 SVGAGI. The V and J ends lost 5 bases and 5 bases, in that order; junction bases with no gene match: 3. The CDR3 runs 14 residues.

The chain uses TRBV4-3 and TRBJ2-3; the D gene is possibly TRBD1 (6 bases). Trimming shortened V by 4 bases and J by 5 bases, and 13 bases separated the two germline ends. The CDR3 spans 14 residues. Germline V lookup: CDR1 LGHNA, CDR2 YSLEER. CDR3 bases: TGCGCCAGCAGCCCCCAAAGCAGGGGAGATACGCAGTATTTT. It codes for CASSPQSRGDTQYF.

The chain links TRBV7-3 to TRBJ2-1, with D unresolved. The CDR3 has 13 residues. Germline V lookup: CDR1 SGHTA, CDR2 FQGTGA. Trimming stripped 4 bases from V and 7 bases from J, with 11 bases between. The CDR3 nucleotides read TGTGCCAGCAGCTCCGCGACTGGGAATGAGCAGTTCTTC. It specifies CASSSATGNEQFF.

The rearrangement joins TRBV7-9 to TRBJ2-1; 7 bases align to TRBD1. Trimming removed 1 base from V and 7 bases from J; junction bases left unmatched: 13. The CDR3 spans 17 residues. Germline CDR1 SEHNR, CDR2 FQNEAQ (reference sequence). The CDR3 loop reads CASSLVNYGTVWNEQFF. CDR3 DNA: TGTGCCAGCAGCTTAGTAAATTACGGGACAGTCTGGAATGAGCAGTTCTTC. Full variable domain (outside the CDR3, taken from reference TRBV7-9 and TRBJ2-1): DTGVSQNPRHKITKRGQNVTFRCDPISEHNRLYWYRQTLGQGPEFLTYFQNEAQLEKSRLLSDRFSAERPKGSFSTLEIQRTEQGDSAMYLCASSLVNYGTVWNEQFFGPGTRLTVL.

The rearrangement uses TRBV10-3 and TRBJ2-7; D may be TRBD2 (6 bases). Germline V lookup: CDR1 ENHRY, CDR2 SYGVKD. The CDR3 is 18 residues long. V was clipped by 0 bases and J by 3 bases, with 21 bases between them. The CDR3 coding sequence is TGTGCCATCAGTGAGTCGAGGAGGGGTGGCGGGGTGGGCTACGAGCAGTACTTC. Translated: CAISESRRGGGVGYEQYF.

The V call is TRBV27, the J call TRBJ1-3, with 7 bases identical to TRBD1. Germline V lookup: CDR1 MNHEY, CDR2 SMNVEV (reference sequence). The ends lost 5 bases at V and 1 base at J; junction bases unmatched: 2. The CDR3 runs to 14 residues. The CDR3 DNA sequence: TGTGCCAGCAGTCGGACAGGTTCTGGAAACACCATATATTTT. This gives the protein CASSRTGSGNTIYF.

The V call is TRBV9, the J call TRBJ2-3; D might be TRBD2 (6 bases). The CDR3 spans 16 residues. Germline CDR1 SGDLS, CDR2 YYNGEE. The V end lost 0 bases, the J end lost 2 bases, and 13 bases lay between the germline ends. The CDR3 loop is CASSVGGGQNTDTQYF. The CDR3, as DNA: TGTGCCAGCAGCGTAGGAGGAGGGCAGAACACAGATACGCAGTATTTT.

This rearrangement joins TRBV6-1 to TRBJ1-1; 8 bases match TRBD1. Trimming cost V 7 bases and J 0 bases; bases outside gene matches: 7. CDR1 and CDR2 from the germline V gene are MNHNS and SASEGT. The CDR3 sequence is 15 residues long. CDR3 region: CASTMQGAVNTEAFF. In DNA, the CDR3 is TGTGCCAGCACCATGCAGGGGGCGGTGAACACTGAAGCTTTCTTT.

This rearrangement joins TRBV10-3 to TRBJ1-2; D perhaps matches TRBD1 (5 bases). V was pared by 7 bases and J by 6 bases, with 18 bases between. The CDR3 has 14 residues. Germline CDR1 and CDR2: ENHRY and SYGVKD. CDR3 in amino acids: CAITAGWDSDGYTF. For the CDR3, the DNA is TGTGCCATCACGGCAGGGTGGGATTCAGATGGCTACACCTTC.